The T cell receptor beta chain under discussion was sequenced for a study of human T cells and chemical hapten exposure. Time point indicated: patch test 1, 2 weeks after DPC sensitization. Treatment in this sample: therapeutic diphenylcyclopropenone sensitization with weekly scalp DPC. In this sample, this clonotype turned up a few times. Between the trimmed V and J ends, which lost 3 bases and 0 bases, there was a span of 6 bases. The germline gives CDR1 SGDLS, CDR2 YYNGEE. The CDR3 extends over 13 amino acids. TCRdb ran MiXCR on the RACE reads and lists one entry per CDR3 protein. In the table there are 150,000 to 200,000 distinct CDR3 sequences, 13% to 15% of which are singletons.

The sequence was collected from a woman in her thirties with alopecia areata. Some clones in this sample may be carry-over from other donors' samples. The specimen was whole blood, collected in connection with sensitization to the hapten diphenylcyclopropenone (DPC). The chain links TRBV9 to TRBJ1-2; D unresolved. CDR3 in amino acids: CASSERTNYGYTF. The CDR3 DNA reads as TGTGCCAGCAGCGAGCGGACTAACTATGGCTACACCTTC.